Below, 18 T cell receptor beta chains from the same sample are listed, as sequenced in a study of beta chain features in type 1 diabetes. The study, taken as a whole, reports: All four CD4+ subsets from Type 1 diabetes patients carried moderately but significantly shorter TCRB CDR3s.

Reverse transcription of all isolated RNA meant that expressed TCRB transcripts were sequenced. The repertoire was sequenced with immunoSEQ multiplex PCR; TCRdb's copy has only in-frame clones and lacks some. The sample records around 70,000 clones, 49% being singletons. These receptors lack a known antigen. Sequencing used central memory CD4+ T cells from blood. These receptors originate from a man aged 25-45 years with type 1 diabetes.

The chain carries TRBV5-1 and TRBJ1-4; tentatively, D is TRBD1 (5 bases). Germline-derived CDR1 and CDR2 are SGHRS and YFSETQ. Trimming pared 4 bases from V and 5 bases from J, leaving 15 bases between. The CDR3 sequence is 15 residues long. The CDR3 DNA sequence: TGCGCCAGCAGCCTGCCTGGGGCAGCAAATGAAAAACTGTTTTTT. It codes for CASSLPGAANEKLFF.

Here the CDR3 DNA reads TGCGCCAGCAGCCCGGACATTGATCAGCCCCAGCATTTT. This gives the protein CASSPDIDQPQHF. The chain employs TRBV5-1 and TRBJ1-5, with D maybe TRBD1 (5 bases). CDR1 is SGHRS, CDR2 YFSETQ, per germline. The CDR3 runs to 13 residues. V shed 4 bases and J shed 5 bases, with 10 bases lying between them.

The gene calls are TRBV6-6 and TRBJ1-1; perhaps TRBD1 as D (6 bases). The CDR3 length is 15 residues. Trimming took 7 bases from V and 4 from J, leaving 19 bases between them. Germline V gene lookup returns CDR1 MNHNY and CDR2 SVGAGI (reference sequence). CDR3 DNA: TGTGCCAGCACCGACCGGGGAGGGGGAGGCACTGAAGCTTTCTTT. Protein product: CASTDRGGGGTEAFF.

The chain has TRBV9 and TRBJ2-1, with 10 bases that match TRBD2. The germline V gene has CDR1 SGDLS and CDR2 YYNGEE. Trimming cost V 0 bases and J 4 bases; bases outside gene matches: 10. This CDR3 is 18 amino acids long. CDR3 loop: CASSVATPSGSLYNEQFF. The CDR3 bases are TGTGCCAGCAGCGTAGCTACCCCTAGCGGGAGTCTTTACAATGAGCAGTTCTTC.

This clone was found a few times. The gene calls are TRBV6-5 and TRBJ2-5; 11 bases fit TRBD2. Germline CDR1 reads MNHEY; CDR2 reads SVGAGI. V gave up 2 bases and J gave up 5 bases; unmatched junction bases: 7. This CDR3 has 16 residues. This CDR3 is CASSYALAGGGETQYF. The DNA of the CDR3 is TGTGCCAGCAGTTACGCGCTAGCGGGAGGTGGGGAGACCCAGTACTTC.

This clone was picked up a small number of times. The gene calls are TRBV11-2 and TRBJ2-1; 7 bases are a match to TRBD2. The junction had 9 bases not matched to a gene; V was cut back by 3 bases and J by 4 bases. Germline CDR1 reads SGHAT; CDR2 reads FQNNGV. The CDR3 consists of 16 residues. DNA of the CDR3: TGTGCCAGCAGCTTGTATACGGGGGGAAATTACAATGAGCAGTTCTTC. Its translation is CASSLYTGGNYNEQFF. The full variable domain, in which reference TRBV11-2 and TRBJ2-1 provide the parts outside the CDR3, is EAGVAQSPRYKIIEKRQSVAFWCNPISGHATLYWYQQILGQGPKLLIQFQNNGVVDDSQLPKDRFSAERLKGVDSTLKIQPAKLEDSAVYLCASSLYTGGNYNEQFFGPGTRLTVL.

Note on this clone: Germline is not matched at one junction end, which may reflect a read error. The V gene is TRBV30, the J gene TRBJ1-2, with TRBD1 identical over 9 bases. This CDR3 is built from 12 residues. Germline CDR1 is GTSNPN and CDR2 is SVGIG (reference sequence). CDR3 DNA sequence: TGTGCCTGGACCGAACCGGGACAGGGAGCGGACTTC. This codes for CAWTEPGQGADF.

This clone was seen only a few times. The V call is TRBV19, the J call TRBJ2-4, with 7 nucleotides matching TRBD2. CDR1 and CDR2 from the germline V gene are LNHDA and SQIVND (reference sequence). Trimming cost V 3 bases and J 3 bases; bases outside gene matches: 8. The CDR3 has 16 amino acids. The CDR3 protein is CASSMKRDMGKNIQYF. The CDR3 bases are TGTGCCAGTAGTATGAAGCGGGATATGGGCAAAAACATTCAGTACTTC.

In its sample, this clone was seen a few times. This rearrangement joins TRBV2 to TRBJ1-2, with TRBD1 identical over 7 bases. Trimming cost V 5 bases and J 8 bases; bases outside gene matches: 8. The CDR3 is made up of 13 amino acids. CDR1 and CDR2 (germline): SNHLY, FYNNEI. This CDR3 is CASSSTGAGGYTF. CDR3 nucleotides: TGTGCCAGCAGTAGTACAGGGGCGGGAGGCTACACCTTC.

On this clone: The sample carries other DNA sequences with the same CDR3. V is TRBV6-5 and J is TRBJ2-7; D not certain. Germline values: CDR1 MNHEY, CDR2 SVGAGI. The CDR3 extends over 11 amino acids. V was cut by 4 bases and J by 4 bases, with 5 bases left in between. The CDR3 nucleotides are TGTGCCAGCAGTTCACTATACGAGCAGTACTTC. This gives the protein CASSSLYEQYF.

The V gene is TRBV4-2, the J gene TRBJ2-1, with 8 bases matching TRBD1. The CDR3 sequence is 16 residues long. Germline-derived CDR1 and CDR2 are LGHNA and YNFKEQ. The V and J ends lost 0 bases and 5 bases, in that order; junction bases with no gene match: 6. CDR3 loop: CASSQELGQVNNEQFF. As DNA, the CDR3 is TGTGCCAGCAGCCAAGAGTTGGGACAGGTAAACAATGAGCAGTTCTTC.

The table lists this clone with a few counts. The chain recombines TRBV18 with TRBJ1-6, with D perhaps matching TRBD1 (5 bases). This CDR3 has 15 amino acids. CDR1 is KGHSH and CDR2 is LQKENI in the germline V gene. Trimming removed 3 bases from V and 7 bases from J, with 13 bases in between. For the CDR3, the DNA is TGTGCCAGCTCACCTCGCCAGGGATTGAATTCACCCCTCCACTTT. It codes for CASSPRQGLNSPLHF.

Worth noting for this clone: A read error may produce the germline difference seen at one junction end. This sequence joins TRBV23-1 and TRBJ1-3; no clear D gene. TRBV23-1 is sorted into the ORF group, with uncertain function. The CDR3 runs 10 residues. CDR3 nucleotides: TGCGCCAGCAGCGTTCTGGGAGAGGCCTTT. Its translation is CASSVLGEAF.

The J gene is TRBJ2-3, the V gene TRBV5-6, with 11 bases matching TRBD2. Per germline, CDR1 SGHDT and CDR2 YYEEEE. Trimming cost V 4 bases and J 6 bases; bases outside gene matches: 7. The CDR3 covers 15 residues. DNA of the CDR3: TGTGCCAGCAGCCGATCTAGCGGGAGGTGGGATACGCAGTATTTT. It translates to CASSRSSGRWDTQYF. Full variable domain (rest looked up from reference TRBV5-6 and TRBJ2-3): DAGVTQSPTHLIKTRGQQVTLRCSPKSGHDTVSWYQQALGQGPQFIFQYYEEEERQRGNFPDRFSGHQFPNYSSELNVNALLLGDSALYLCASSRSSGRWDTQYFGPGTRLTVL.

The genes are TRBV14 and TRBJ2-7, with TRBD1 matching over 7 bases. V was clipped by 2 bases and J by 7 bases; unmatched bases: 8. Per germline, CDR1 SGHDN and CDR2 FVKESK. The CDR3 runs to 14 residues. The CDR3, as DNA: TGTGCCAGCAGCCAACTCGACAGGGCGAGTGAGCAGTACTTC. It translates to CASSQLDRASEQYF.

The chain is built from TRBV19 and TRBJ1-6, with 7 positions matching TRBD1. Germline V gene sequence: CDR1 LNHDA, CDR2 SQIVND (reference sequence). Unmatched junction bases numbered 8, after V lost 5 bases and J lost 10 bases. The CDR3 is 14 amino acids. Written as DNA, the CDR3 is TGTGCCAGTAGTCCGAGACAGGGTTACTCACCCCTCCACTTT. Translated, it gives CASSPRQGYSPLHF.

The chain has TRBV5-6 and TRBJ2-3; 12 nucleotides match TRBD2. From germline, CDR1 is SGHDT and CDR2 YYEEEE. V dropped 4 bases and J dropped 4; count of bases not matched to a gene: 10. CDR3 length: 17 residues. The CDR3 reads CASSPALLAGGADTQYF. CDR3 coding DNA: TGTGCCAGCAGCCCCGCTCTACTAGCGGGGGGCGCAGATACGCAGTATTTT.

V gene TRBV7-9 combines with J gene TRBJ1-2, with TRBD1 matching 9 bases. V was pared by 5 bases and J by 0 bases, with 4 bases of the junction left unmatched. The germline V gene has CDR1 SEHNR and CDR2 FQNEAQ (reference sequence). CDR3 length equals 15 residues. In DNA, the CDR3 is TGTGCCAGCAGCCCCGGGACAGGGTCTAACTATGGCTACACCTTC. It encodes CASSPGTGSNYGYTF.